Below are 25 T cell receptor beta chains sequenced from a single sample in a study of control samples from healthy donors and cancer patients. This table comes from immunoSEQ multiplex PCR, and its TCRdb copy is limited to in-frame clones, with some not included. The sample holds 74,000 or so clones, approximately 90% seen once. Sequencing used blood. These receptor sequences come from a man aged 50 to 60 in good health.

The chain couples TRBV5-6 to TRBJ2-2; no clear D. The CDR3 contains 13 residues. Trimming shortened V by 4 bases and J by 6 bases, and 10 bases separated the two germline ends. CDR1 is SGHDT and CDR2 is YYEEEE in the germline V gene. The CDR3 sequence: CASSPAWAGELFF. The CDR3 nucleotides read TGTGCCAGCAGCCCTGCTTGGGCCGGGGAGCTGTTTTTT.

The rearrangement links TRBV13 to TRBJ2-7; D is uncertain. The germline gives CDR1 PRHDT, CDR2 FYEKMQ (reference sequence). The CDR3 covers 15 residues. V lost 0 bases and J lost 0, with 9 bases in between. The CDR3 spells CASSLGLGLSYEQYF. CDR3 nucleotides: TGTGCCAGCAGCTTAGGTTTGGGCCTCTCCTACGAGCAGTACTTC.

This chain joins TRBV27 and TRBJ2-7; perhaps TRBD1 as D (6 bases). Germline CDR1 reads MNHEY; CDR2 reads SMNVEV (reference sequence). This CDR3 has 14 amino acids. V was cut by 5 bases and J by 3 bases, with 14 bases left in between. The CDR3 DNA reads as TGTGCCAGCAGTCCCTACCTGGACAGCTACGAGCAGTACTTC. The encoded protein is CASSPYLDSYEQYF.

The genes are TRBV6-5 and TRBJ2-7; tentative D call: TRBD1 (5 bases). Germline assignment: CDR1 MNHEY and CDR2 SVGAGI. CDR3 length: 14 residues. V was pared by 2 bases and J by 5 bases, with 13 bases between. The DNA of the CDR3 is TGTGCCAGCAGTTACGCCAGGGCCCCTGACGAGCAGTACTTC. Translation gives CASSYARAPDEQYF.

The chain carries TRBV6-5 and TRBJ1-2; D may be TRBD1 (5 bases). V gave up 5 bases and J gave up 9 bases, with 13 bases separating them. The germline V gene has CDR1 MNHEY and CDR2 SVGAGI. This CDR3 comprises 12 residues. The CDR3 DNA follows: TGTGCCAGCAGTCGGGACCTAGGTAGCTACACCTTC. Translating it yields CASSRDLGSYTF.

The chain joins TRBV12-3 or TRBV12-4 to TRBJ2-7; a weak D match, TRBD2 (6 bases). The V end lost 6 bases, the J end lost 2 bases, and 11 bases lay between the germline ends. CDR3 size: 13 residues. The CDR3 region has the DNA TGTGCCAGCAGCCGGGGGTTTCCCTACGAGCAGTACTTC. Its protein product is CASSRGFPYEQYF.

The rearrangement links TRBV19 to TRBJ2-5, with TRBD2 as a possible D gene (6 bases). Germline V gene data show CDR1 as LNHDA and CDR2 as SQIVND (reference sequence). V lost 7 bases, J lost 0 bases, and 15 bases lay in between. The CDR3 has 15 residues. The CDR3 sequence: CASTLSGSYQETQYF. The CDR3 bases are TGTGCCAGTACCCTCAGCGGGTCGTACCAAGAGACCCAGTACTTC.

This clone was counted between two and nine times. This chain uses TRBV18 with TRBJ1-1; D is ambiguous. Germline values: CDR1 KGHSH, CDR2 LQKENI. V was cut by 0 bases and J by 5 bases, with 13 bases left in between. This CDR3 has 15 amino acids. Here the CDR3 reads CASSPPSTVETEAFF. The DNA for the CDR3 is TGTGCCAGCTCACCACCGAGCACAGTGGAGACTGAAGCTTTCTTT.

The chain has TRBV19 and TRBJ1-6; D uncertain. Germline-derived CDR1 and CDR2 are LNHDA and SQIVND (reference sequence). V was shortened by 5 bases and J by 7 bases, with 12 bases between the two germline ends. This CDR3 is built from 14 residues. CDR3 bases: TGTGCCAGTAGTTCGCGACACGGAAATTCACCCCTCCACTTT. Translating it yields CASSSRHGNSPLHF.

The chain uses TRBV2 and TRBJ1-5; D might be TRBD1 (6 bases). Germline V lookup: CDR1 SNHLY, CDR2 FYNNEI. The CDR3 runs to 15 residues. Between the trimmed V and J ends, which lost 5 bases and 1 base, there was a span of 12 bases. CDR3 DNA sequence: TGTGCCAGCAGTCGGGACAAGGGGAGCAATCAGCCCCAGCATTTT. It is translated as CASSRDKGSNQPQHF.

This clone was seen more than once but under ten times. The chain couples TRBV3-1 (or the pseudogene TRBV3-2) to TRBJ2-1; the D call may be TRBD1 or TRBD2 (5 bases each). The germline V and J ends were trimmed by 0 bases and 8 bases, with 17 bases remaining between them. This CDR3 spans 16 amino acids. Germline assignment: CDR1 LGHDT and CDR2 YNNKEL (reference sequence). This CDR3 reads CASSQDFLGAGDEQFF. CDR3 DNA sequence: TGTGCCAGCAGCCAAGATTTCTTAGGGGCCGGGGATGAGCAGTTCTTC.

The chain recombines TRBV4-1 with TRBJ2-1; the D gene is possibly TRBD2 (5 bases). V lost 3 bases and J lost 4, with 16 bases in between. The germline V gene encodes CDR1 MGHRA and CDR2 YSYEKL. CDR3 length: 16 amino acids. The CDR3 loop is CASSHVDLITYNEQFF. The CDR3 nucleotides are TGCGCCAGCAGCCACGTGGACTTGATCACTTACAATGAGCAGTTCTTC.

This rearrangement joins TRBV2 to TRBJ2-3; tentatively, D is TRBD1 (6 bases). Germline V lookup: CDR1 SNHLY, CDR2 FYNNEI. V lost 10 bases and J lost 0, with 14 bases in between. This CDR3 has 14 residues. CDR3 in DNA: TGTGCCAACCCGGGACAAACAAGCACAGATACGCAGTATTTT. It yields the protein CANPGQTSTDTQYF.

V gene TRBV4-1 combines with J gene TRBJ2-1; tentatively, D is TRBD1 (6 bases). Germline lookup yields CDR1 MGHRA and CDR2 YSYEKL. The ends were cut back, 4 bases at V and 0 bases at J, with 19 bases in the middle. This CDR3 spans 18 amino acids. The CDR3 DNA reads as TGCGCCAGCAGCCTCCCCCCGGGACACCGGAGCTCCTACAATGAGCAGTTCTTC. Encoded protein: CASSLPPGHRSSYNEQFF.

The rearrangement uses TRBV19 and TRBJ2-7; TRBD1 aligns across 9 bases. CDR3 length: 14 amino acids. Trimming took 3 bases from V and 7 from J; bases not matched to a gene: 7. From germline, CDR1 is LNHDA and CDR2 SQIVND (reference sequence). CDR3 nucleotide sequence: TGTGCCAGTAGTATTGGGACAGGGCAAGGAGAGCAGTACTTC. It yields the protein CASSIGTGQGEQYF.

The chain couples TRBV29-1 to TRBJ2-7, with 10 bases fitting TRBD1. Per the germline V gene, CDR1 is SQVTM and CDR2 is ANQGSEA. The CDR3 loop spans 15 amino acids. The V gene end was trimmed by 7 bases and the J gene end by 3 bases; junction bases not matched to a gene: 12. In DNA, the CDR3 is TGCAGCGCAGCATGGGACAGGGGAATCGGCTACGAGCAGTACTTC. As protein: CSAAWDRGIGYEQYF.

This chain uses TRBV5-4 with TRBJ1-2; D possibly corresponds to TRBD1 (5 bases). The V end lost 1 base, the J end lost 4 bases, and 8 bases lay between the germline ends. The length of the CDR3 is 13 residues. Germline CDR1 and CDR2: SGHNT and YYREEE (reference sequence). CDR3 in DNA: TGTGCCAGCAGCTTGAAAGGGGTCTATGGCTACACCTTC. This translates into CASSLKGVYGYTF.

For the CDR3, the DNA is TGTGCCAGCAGCTCGGGGACTCCGGTGGGGGAGACCCAGTACTTC. Translation: CASSSGTPVGETQYF. This chain uses TRBV5-5 with TRBJ2-5, with D possibly being TRBD2 (6 bases). Germline CDR1 reads SGHKS; CDR2 reads YYEKEE (reference sequence). Deletions cut 3 bases from V and 5 bases from J, with 17 bases between. The CDR3 runs 15 residues.

This rearrangement joins TRBV7-3 to TRBJ2-2, with D hard to call. The CDR3 length is 15 residues. The V and J ends lost 1 base and 4 bases respectively, with 10 bases between them. Germline V gene sequence: CDR1 SGHTA, CDR2 FQGTGA. The CDR3 loop is CASSLRGSATGELFF. CDR3 in DNA: TGTGCCAGCAGCTTAAGGGGTTCGGCCACCGGGGAGCTGTTTTTT.

The gene calls are TRBV3-1 (or the pseudogene TRBV3-2) and TRBJ2-1; no clear D. This CDR3 has 13 residues. The ends were cut back, 5 bases at V and 10 bases at J, with 15 bases in the middle. Germline assignment: CDR1 LGHDT and CDR2 YNNKEL (reference sequence). In DNA, the CDR3 is TGTGCCAGCAGCGTTCAGGTGTCCGGGGAGCAGTTCTTC. This encodes CASSVQVSGEQFF.

This chain joins TRBV2 and TRBJ1-3; no reliable D call. The V gene lost 6 bases and the J gene lost 3 bases, with 6 bases spanning the gap. The CDR3 loop spans 12 amino acids. Germline V gene lookup returns CDR1 SNHLY and CDR2 FYNNEI. In DNA form, the CDR3 reads TGTGCCAGCAGGGGCGGTGGAAACACCATATATTTT. Its protein is CASRGGGNTIYF.

Here the CDR3 DNA reads TGTGCCAGCAGCCAAAGGACAGGGGGCGGATCTGGCTACACCTTC. The encoded protein is CASSQRTGGGSGYTF. The V and J genes are TRBV3-1 (or the pseudogene TRBV3-2) and TRBJ1-2; 11 nucleotides agree with TRBD1. V lost 2 bases and J lost 7; bases outside the gene matches: 6. Germline CDR1 reads LGHDT; CDR2 reads YNNKEL (reference sequence). The CDR3 is 15 residues long.

This clone was picked up one time. The rearrangement uses TRBV6-5 and TRBJ1-2, with a tentative D call TRBD1 (6 bases). This CDR3 has 14 residues. Per germline, CDR1 MNHEY and CDR2 SVGAGI. V lost 5 bases, J lost 4 bases, and 14 bases lay in between. CDR3 residues: CASSKQGRLYGYTF. For the CDR3, the DNA is TGTGCCAGCAGTAAACAGGGTAGGCTCTATGGCTACACCTTC.

The chain combines TRBV18 with TRBJ2-4, with 12 bases matching TRBD2. The trim removed 0 bases at V and 2 bases at J, leaving 5 bases unmatched. The CDR3 runs 18 residues. Germline V gene lookup returns CDR1 KGHSH and CDR2 LQKENI. Here the CDR3 reads CASSPPPGTSGSKNIQYF. DNA for the CDR3: TGTGCCAGCTCACCACCCCCGGGGACTAGCGGGTCCAAAAACATTCAGTACTTC.

CDR3 sequence (DNA): TGTGCCAGCAGCTTAGTTTCGGGAATGGGAGGCTACACCTTC. Translated: CASSLVSGMGGYTF. The chain links TRBV7-9 to TRBJ1-2; D gene ambiguous. The CDR3 is 14 amino acids. Germline V lookup: CDR1 SEHNR, CDR2 FQNEAQ (reference sequence). V gave up 1 base and J gave up 8 bases, with 14 bases separating them.